This T cell receptor beta chain stems from a study of T cell changes during pregnancy in multiple sclerosis. V lost 2 bases, J lost 2 bases, and 11 bases lay in between. The CDR3 has 14 amino acids. Germline CDR1 is SGDLS and CDR2 is YYNGEE. Sequencing used immunoSEQ multiplex PCR; TCRdb keeps in-frame clones, though not all of them. The table has 90,000 to 120,000 clones, 85% to 95% seen once. This TCR was recovered from a female donor in good health, enrolled as a control in a pregnancy study. The chain recombines TRBV9 with TRBJ2-7; tentative D call: TRBD1 (6 bases). The source was peripheral blood, collected in the third trimester of pregnancy. CDR3 protein: CASSVQWDTYEQYF. The DNA for the CDR3 is TGTGCCAGCAGCGTCCAGTGGGACACCTACGAGCAGTACTTC.